The 20 T cell receptor beta chains presented below share a single source sample, sequenced in a study of T cells after yellow fever vaccination. One entry per CDR3 protein results from TCRdb running MiXCR on the 5' RACE reads. The data show hundreds of thousands of distinct CDR3 sequences, 8% to 10% seen once. The sequences come from PBMCs, collected on the day of the first yellow fever vaccination. The receptors shown here come from a man between 18 and 35 years old who received the YFV17D yellow fever vaccine.

The chain couples TRBV7-2 to TRBJ1-2, with 7 bases matching TRBD1. The CDR3 is made up of 14 amino acids. Trimming cost V 1 base and J 5 bases; bases outside gene matches: 4. Germline lookup yields CDR1 SGHTA and CDR2 FQGNSA. The CDR3, as DNA: TGTGCCAGCAGCTTAGAGGGGGCCACATATGGCTACACCTTC. Translating it yields CASSLEGATYGYTF.

In its sample, this clonotype was seen a few times. The V gene is TRBV4-3, the J gene TRBJ2-1, with D possibly matching TRBD2 (6 bases). V was trimmed by 1 base and J by 8 bases, leaving 12 bases between them. Germline V gene sequence: CDR1 LGHNA, CDR2 YSLEER. CDR3 length: 14 residues. CDR3 nucleotide sequence: TGCGCCAGCAGCCAAGGGGCATGGGGGGATGAGCAGTTCTTC. Protein sequence: CASSQGAWGDEQFF.

This clonotype was recorded at least ten times. The rearrangement joins TRBV9 to TRBJ2-7, with D tentatively TRBD1 or TRBD2 (5 bases each). The V end lost 2 bases, the J end lost 2 bases, and 11 bases lay between the germline ends. Germline CDR1 is SGDLS and CDR2 is YYNGEE. The CDR3 consists of 14 residues. DNA for the CDR3: TGTGCCAGCAGCGTGACACCGGGACCCTACGAGCAGTACTTC. This sequence encodes CASSVTPGPYEQYF.

The J gene is TRBJ2-5, the V gene TRBV29-1; 9 nucleotides align to TRBD1. CDR1 and CDR2 (germline): SQVTM, ANQGSEA. Trimming at V came to 4 bases and at J to 4 bases, leaving 4 bases not matched to a gene. This CDR3 comprises 13 residues. The CDR3 sequence: CSVGTGDLETQYF. As DNA, the CDR3 is TGCAGCGTTGGGACAGGGGACTTAGAGACCCAGTACTTC.

This clonotype was observed a few times. This rearrangement joins TRBV2 to TRBJ2-5; 7 nucleotides align to TRBD2. Germline values: CDR1 SNHLY, CDR2 FYNNEI. The CDR3 has 12 amino acids. Unmatched junction bases numbered 3, after V lost 6 bases and J lost 5 bases. The CDR3 sequence: CASRTSFETQYF. CDR3 in DNA: TGTGCCAGCAGGACTAGCTTTGAGACCCAGTACTTC.

In its sample, this clonotype was seen a few times. The chain links TRBV20-1 to TRBJ1-2; TRBD1 might be the D (6 bases). The V gene lost 6 bases and the J gene lost 2 bases, with 13 bases spanning the gap. The CDR3 spans 13 residues. Germline V gene sequence: CDR1 DFQATT, CDR2 SNEGSKA (reference sequence). CDR3 loop: CSATYRENYGYTF. As DNA, the CDR3 is TGCAGTGCGACCTACAGGGAGAACTATGGCTACACCTTC.

This clonotype was detected only a few times. The chain links TRBV20-1 to TRBJ2-7, with 10 bases lining up with TRBD2. V was pared by 4 bases and J by 9 bases, with 6 bases of the junction left unmatched. The CDR3 runs to 12 residues. Germline CDR1 reads DFQATT; CDR2 reads SNEGSKA (reference sequence). The CDR3 region has the DNA TGCAGTGCTAACCCTAGCGGGGGTTCGCAGTACGTC. Translating gives CSANPSGGSQYV.

This clonotype has at least ten counts. V and J are TRBV4-3 and TRBJ2-2; weak D call: TRBD2 (6 bases). The ends were cut back, 11 bases at V and 4 bases at J, with 8 bases in the middle. The CDR3 has 11 amino acids. Germline assignment: CDR1 LGHNA and CDR2 YSLEER. For the CDR3, the DNA is TGCGCCGCGGGGTCCACCGGGGAGCTGTTTTTT. It yields the protein CAAGSTGELFF.

This clonotype appeared a few times. This chain links TRBV7-2 with TRBJ2-7; 7 nucleotides match TRBD1. CDR3 size: 13 residues. After removal of 5 bases from V and 4 bases from J, the junction contained 5 bases not matched to a gene. Germline V gene lookup returns CDR1 SGHTA and CDR2 FQGNSA. The CDR3 sequence: CASSLQTGYEQYF. DNA of the CDR3: TGTGCCAGCAGCCTCCAGACAGGGTACGAGCAGTACTTC.

This clonotype was counted ten times or more. The V and J genes are TRBV7-2 and TRBJ2-3; D not resolved. The CDR3 length is 14 residues. Germline assignment: CDR1 SGHTA and CDR2 FQGNSA. V was cut by 5 bases and J by 6 bases, with 15 bases left in between. CDR3 protein: CASSLWIPRDTQYF. In nucleotides, the CDR3 is TGTGCCAGCAGCCTTTGGATCCCCCGCGATACGCAGTATTTT.

The count of this clonotype is one. The genes are TRBV6-6 and TRBJ1-2; D is undetermined. The germline V gene has CDR1 MNHNY and CDR2 SVGAGI (reference sequence). The ends were cut back, 7 bases at V and 2 bases at J, with 11 bases in the middle. The CDR3 runs 13 residues. In DNA form, the CDR3 reads TGTGCCAGCACCCCGACTCCAAACTATGGCTACACCTTC. The encoded protein is CASTPTPNYGYTF.

The chain uses TRBV24-1 and TRBJ2-3, with 11 bases fitting TRBD1. CDR1 is KGHDR, CDR2 SFDVKD, per germline. CDR3 length equals 19 residues. Losses at the gene ends were 4 bases for V and 3 bases for J; bases not matched to a gene: 14. The CDR3 DNA reads as TGTGCCACCAGTGAGAAGTTCTGGAAAGGGACAGGGGGAACAGATACGCAGTATTTT. It encodes CATSEKFWKGTGGTDTQYF.

This clonotype was observed a few times. The genes are TRBV7-8 and TRBJ2-2; D call uncertain. The germline V gene encodes CDR1 SGHVS and CDR2 FQNEAQ. V dropped 5 bases and J dropped 1 base, with 14 bases sitting between them. The CDR3 is 16 residues long. In DNA, the CDR3 is TGTGCCAGCAGCCCCGGAATAGGACGGAACACCGGGGAGCTGTTTTTT. Translation: CASSPGIGRNTGELFF.

The CDR3 coding sequence is TGCGCCAGCAGCTTGCCAAGACCGGTCGATCAGCCCCAGCATTTT. As protein: CASSLPRPVDQPQHF. The rearrangement uses TRBV5-1 and TRBJ1-5; D is unclear. Looked up from germline, CDR1 is SGHRS and CDR2 is YFSETQ. The CDR3 runs 15 residues. With 1 base removed from V and 5 bases from J, the gap between germline ends came to 13 bases.

At least ten counts were recorded for this clonotype. The rearrangement joins TRBV5-1 to TRBJ2-1; D uncertain. Germline V lookup: CDR1 SGHRS, CDR2 YFSETQ. Trimming left V 0 bases short and J 8 bases short, with 9 bases between. The CDR3 has 13 residues. The chain's CDR3 is CASSLEVVDEQFF. The CDR3 DNA reads as TGCGCCAGCAGCTTGGAGGTTGTAGATGAGCAGTTCTTC.

This clonotype was recorded a few times. This rearrangement joins TRBV7-9 to TRBJ2-2; TRBD2 matches 14 bases. The germline gives CDR1 SEHNR, CDR2 FQNEAQ (reference sequence). This CDR3 has 17 residues. With 3 bases clipped from V and 1 base from J, the junction kept 1 base outside the gene matches. CDR3 sequence reads: CASSLGLAGENTGELFF. The CDR3 DNA sequence: TGTGCCAGCAGCTTGGGACTAGCGGGGGAGAACACCGGGGAGCTGTTTTTT.

This clonotype was seen a handful of times. The chain joins TRBV12-3 or TRBV12-4 to TRBJ1-6; D is ambiguous. Trimming removed 3 bases from V and 2 bases from J, with 8 bases in between. The CDR3 totals 15 residues. This CDR3 is CASSFWEAYNSPLHF. The CDR3 DNA reads as TGTGCCAGCAGTTTCTGGGAAGCCTATAATTCACCCCTCCACTTT.

This clonotype was counted between two and nine times. This chain uses TRBV7-8 with TRBJ2-7; D not certain. This CDR3 has 13 residues. Trimming removed 1 base from V and 7 bases from J, with 11 bases in between. CDR1 and CDR2 from the germline V gene are SGHVS and FQNEAQ. The CDR3 is CASSLESRSEQYF. The CDR3 DNA reads as TGTGCCAGCAGCTTAGAATCCAGGAGTGAGCAGTACTTC.

V usage is TRBV20-1 and J usage is TRBJ2-5; D may correspond to TRBD1 or TRBD2 (5 bases each). V lost 3 bases and J 0 bases, leaving 8 bases between the germline ends. The CDR3 totals 13 residues. Looked up from germline, CDR1 is DFQATT and CDR2 is SNEGSKA (reference sequence). The CDR3 region is CSASREYQETQYF. The CDR3 DNA sequence: TGCAGTGCTAGCAGGGAGTACCAAGAGACCCAGTACTTC.

This clonotype was seen a handful of times. This chain links TRBV5-4 with TRBJ2-3; tentative D call: TRBD2 (7 bases). Germline CDR1 reads SGHNT; CDR2 reads YYREEE (reference sequence). The germline V and J ends were trimmed by 0 bases and 2 bases, with 13 bases remaining between them. The CDR3 contains 16 residues. The CDR3 here is CASSLEGGGPTDTQYF. CDR3 in DNA: TGTGCCAGCAGCTTGGAAGGGGGGGGCCCCACAGATACGCAGTATTTT. The complete variable domain, with remaining parts taken from reference TRBV5-4 and TRBJ2-3, reads ETGVTQSPTHLIKTRGQQVTLRCSSQSGHNTVSWYQQALGQGPQFIFQYYREEENGRGNFPPRFSGLQFPNYSSELNVNALELDDSALYLCASSLEGGGPTDTQYFGPGTRLTVL.